These 21 T cell receptor beta chains were sequenced from one sample in a study of cytomegalovirus exposure and HLA in healthy donors. The PCR employed 60 Vbeta primers together with 13 Jbeta primers. The data were produced by immunoSEQ multiplex PCR, yet TCRdb's version contains in-frame clones alone and is incomplete. The sample has approximately 120,000 clones, about 81% seen once. Sequencing was done on a sample of PBMCs. The receptors here all came from a woman aged 25 to 39 in good health and CMV-seronegative.

The V and J genes are TRBV7-8 and TRBJ1-5; 7 bases fit TRBD1. The CDR3 is 14 residues long. Trimming at V came to 5 bases and at J to 3 bases, leaving 4 bases not matched to a gene. Germline CDR1 and CDR2: SGHVS and FQNEAQ. CDR3 coding DNA: TGTGCCAGCAGCCGGGACAGAGTCAATCAGCCCCAGCATTTT. Translated: CASSRDRVNQPQHF.

This clone occurred a few times. The V and J genes are TRBV27 and TRBJ1-2; TRBD1 matches at 10 bases. CDR3 length equals 14 residues. CDR1 and CDR2 from the germline V gene are MNHEY and SMNVEV (reference sequence). J was trimmed by 5 bases and V by 2 bases; bases with no gene match: 2. As DNA, the CDR3 is TGTGCCAGCAGTTTAGAGGGACAGGGGTATGGCTACACCTTC. Translated: CASSLEGQGYGYTF.

The chain couples TRBV11-3 to TRBJ2-7; 10 bases agree with TRBD1. V lost 9 bases and J lost 5; bases outside the gene matches: 4. There are 12 residues in the CDR3. Germline CDR1 SGHNT, CDR2 YENEEA. The CDR3 region is CARGQGPHEQYF. The CDR3 region has the DNA TGTGCCAGGGGACAGGGGCCCCACGAGCAGTACTTC.

The rearrangement joins TRBV27 to TRBJ1-2; D may be TRBD1 (5 bases). CDR3 size: 14 residues. Germline values: CDR1 MNHEY, CDR2 SMNVEV (reference sequence). The V gene lost 6 bases and the J gene lost 7 bases, with 18 bases spanning the gap. The CDR3 loop reads CASSPWAGQGGYTF. The CDR3 DNA reads as TGTGCCAGCAGCCCCTGGGCAGGGCAGGGTGGCTACACCTTC.

The genes are TRBV29-1 and TRBJ2-1, with D tentatively TRBD2 (6 bases). The CDR3 spans 13 residues. Trimming removed 4 bases at V and 7 bases at J, with 14 bases between. Looked up from germline, CDR1 is SQVTM and CDR2 is ANQGSEA. In nucleotides, the CDR3 is TGCAGCGTTGCTCGTACGGAGGGTAATGAGCAGTTCTTC. Protein: CSVARTEGNEQFF.

The V call is TRBV5-1, the J call TRBJ2-7; 7 bases map to TRBD2. CDR3 size: 14 residues. Germline V CDR1 and CDR2: SGHRS, YFSETQ. Trimming at V came to 0 bases and at J to 4 bases, leaving 4 bases not matched to a gene. The CDR3 bases are TGCGCCAGCAGCTTGGAGGTGGGGGGGTACGAGCAGTACTTC. Translating it yields CASSLEVGGYEQYF.

The rearrangement uses TRBV7-8 and TRBJ1-1; TRBD1 matches 12 bases. The length of the CDR3 is 14 residues. In germline, CDR1 is SGHVS, CDR2 FQNEAQ. V lost 5 bases to trimming and J lost 11 bases; unmatched junction nucleotides: 9. The CDR3 spells CASSPTGQGARAFF. The CDR3 nucleotides are TGTGCCAGCAGCCCCACGGGACAGGGGGCTCGCGCTTTCTTT.

The CDR3 reads CASSAGTGTALGNTIYF. The CDR3 DNA sequence: TGCGCCAGCAGCGCTGGTACCGGGACAGCTCTAGGAAACACCATATATTTT. This chain connects TRBV5-1 to TRBJ1-3, with 7 bases lining up with TRBD1. Germline V gives CDR1 SGHRS, CDR2 YFSETQ. This CDR3 is 17 amino acids long. V shed 4 bases, J shed 4 bases, and the junction held 14 bases outside the gene matches.

The chain employs TRBV27 and TRBJ2-5; 9 nucleotides match TRBD1. This CDR3 contains 15 residues. Germline assignment: CDR1 MNHEY and CDR2 SMNVEV (reference sequence). V was clipped by 8 bases and J by 4 bases; unmatched bases: 11. The CDR3 nucleotides read TGTGCCAGCGGACACCAACAGGGGGCCGTAGAGACCCAGTACTTC. Translated: CASGHQQGAVETQYF.

This rearrangement joins TRBV29-1 to TRBJ1-1, with a possible D match to TRBD1 (5 bases). This CDR3 has 15 amino acids. The V gene's germline CDR1 is SQVTM and CDR2 ANQGSEA. V lost 3 bases, J lost 4 bases, and 18 bases lay in between. The DNA of the CDR3 is TGCAGCGTTGAGACGGAGCTTAAAAGGGGCACTGAAGCTTTCTTT. It translates to CSVETELKRGTEAFF.

The V and J genes are TRBV6-5 and TRBJ2-1; TRBD1 might be the D (6 bases). V lost 2 bases and J 5 bases, leaving 13 bases between the germline ends. This CDR3 is built from 15 residues. Germline CDR1 MNHEY, CDR2 SVGAGI. CDR3 in amino acids: CASSYAGTLHNEQFF. The CDR3 DNA reads as TGTGCCAGCAGTTACGCCGGGACACTCCACAATGAGCAGTTCTTC.

The chain combines TRBV11-3 with TRBJ2-7; 8 bases match TRBD1. This CDR3 has 15 amino acids. Germline V gene data show CDR1 as SGHNT and CDR2 as YENEEA. V shed 5 bases, J shed 3 bases, and the junction held 9 bases outside the gene matches. The CDR3 is CASSKDRAPNYEQYF. CDR3 in DNA: TGTGCCAGCAGCAAGGACAGGGCACCTAACTACGAGCAGTACTTC.

The V gene is TRBV29-1, the J gene TRBJ2-7; D remains ambiguous. Deletions cut 6 bases from V and 0 bases from J, with 12 bases between. Germline V gene sequence: CDR1 SQVTM, CDR2 ANQGSEA. The CDR3 sequence is 13 residues long. CDR3 loop: CSVLPRSSYEQYF. CDR3 nucleotides: TGCAGCGTCCTCCCAAGGAGCTCCTACGAGCAGTACTTC.

The V call is TRBV4-1, the J call TRBJ1-4; D unclear. CDR1 and CDR2 from the germline V gene are MGHRA and YSYEKL. V lost 4 bases and J 8 bases, leaving 11 bases between the germline ends. The CDR3 is 13 amino acids. This chain's CDR3 is CASSLLIVEKLFF. CDR3 in DNA: TGCGCCAGCAGCCTTCTTATAGTGGAAAAACTGTTTTTT.

This sequence joins TRBV6-5 and TRBJ2-3; TRBD2 agrees at 8 bases. CDR3 length equals 14 residues. Germline assignment: CDR1 MNHEY and CDR2 SVGAGI. The V segment lost 7 bases and the J segment 2 bases; nucleotides outside the gene matches: 5. The CDR3 reads CASMAGGPTDTQYF. For the CDR3, the DNA is TGTGCCAGCATGGCGGGAGGCCCCACAGATACGCAGTATTTT.

This clone was counted a few times. The chain links TRBV4-1 to TRBJ1-5; D is undetermined. The CDR3 has 15 residues. From germline, CDR1 is MGHRA and CDR2 YSYEKL. Between the trimmed V and J ends, which lost 3 bases and 1 base, there was a span of 10 bases. CDR3 nucleotide sequence: TGCGCCAGCAGCCAGGCGGGAGGCAGCAATCAGCCCCAGCATTTT. Translated, it gives CASSQAGGSNQPQHF.

V usage is TRBV19 and J usage is TRBJ1-2; possible D gene TRBD1, 5 bases. Looked up from germline, CDR1 is LNHDA and CDR2 is SQIVND (reference sequence). The V and J ends lost 1 base and 2 bases respectively, with 8 bases between them. The CDR3 has 14 residues. The CDR3 DNA reads as TGTGCCAGTAGTATAGGCAACAGGAACTATGGCTACACCTTC. Protein: CASSIGNRNYGYTF.

The V gene is TRBV6-1, the J gene TRBJ1-1; 7 bases are a match to TRBD1. Trimming took 7 bases from V and 2 from J; bases not matched to a gene: 7. The CDR3 consists of 14 residues. Per germline, CDR1 MNHNS and CDR2 SASEGT. DNA for the CDR3: TGTGCCAGCATGAGGGACAGAGGAAACACTGAAGCTTTCTTT. It is translated as CASMRDRGNTEAFF.

The chain recombines TRBV4-3 with TRBJ2-2; 11 nucleotides agree with TRBD2. The trim removed 0 bases at V and 3 bases at J, leaving 9 bases unmatched. The CDR3 is 19 amino acids. Per the germline V gene, CDR1 is LGHNA and CDR2 is YSLEER. The CDR3 sequence is CASSQDLGASGGYTGELFF. The CDR3 DNA reads TGCGCCAGCAGCCAAGATCTGGGGGCTAGCGGGGGGTACACCGGGGAGCTGTTTTTT.

This chain connects TRBV5-1 to TRBJ1-1, with a possible D match to TRBD1 (5 bases). The CDR3 is 14 amino acids. Trimming removed 2 bases from V and 0 bases from J, with 8 bases in between. Per the germline V gene, CDR1 is SGHRS and CDR2 is YFSETQ. The CDR3 region has the DNA TGCGCCAGCAGCTTTGGGGGGATGAACACTGAAGCTTTCTTT. Protein sequence: CASSFGGMNTEAFF.

The sample holds a few counts of this clone. CDR3: CSVGEGNQPQHF. CDR3 nucleotides: TGCAGCGTTGGCGAAGGCAATCAGCCCCAGCATTTT. The rearrangement links TRBV29-1 to TRBJ1-5; D gene uncertain. The CDR3 consists of 12 residues. Looked up from germline, CDR1 is SQVTM and CDR2 is ANQGSEA. Trimming left V 4 bases short and J 2 bases short, with 6 bases between.